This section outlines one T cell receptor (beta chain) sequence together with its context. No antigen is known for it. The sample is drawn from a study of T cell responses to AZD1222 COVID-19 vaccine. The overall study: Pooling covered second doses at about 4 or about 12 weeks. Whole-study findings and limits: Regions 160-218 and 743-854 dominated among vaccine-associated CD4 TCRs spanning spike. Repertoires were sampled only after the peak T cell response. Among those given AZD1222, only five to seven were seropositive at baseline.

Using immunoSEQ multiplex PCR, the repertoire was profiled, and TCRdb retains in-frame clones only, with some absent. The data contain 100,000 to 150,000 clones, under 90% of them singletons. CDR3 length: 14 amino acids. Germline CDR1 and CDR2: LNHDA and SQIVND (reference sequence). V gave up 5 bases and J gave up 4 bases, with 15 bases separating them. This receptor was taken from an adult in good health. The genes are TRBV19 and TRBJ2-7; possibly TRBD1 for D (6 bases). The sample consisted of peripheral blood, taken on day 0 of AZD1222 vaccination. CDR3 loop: CASSVAGEPYEQYF. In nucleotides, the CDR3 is TGTGCCAGTAGTGTAGCAGGGGAGCCGTACGAGCAGTACTTC. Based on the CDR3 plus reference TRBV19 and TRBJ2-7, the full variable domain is DGGITQSPKYLFRKEGQNVTLSCEQNLNHDAMYWYRQDPGQGLRLIYYSQIVNDFQKGDIAEGYSVSREKKESFPLTVTSAQKNPTAFYLCASSVAGEPYEQYFGPGTRLTVT.